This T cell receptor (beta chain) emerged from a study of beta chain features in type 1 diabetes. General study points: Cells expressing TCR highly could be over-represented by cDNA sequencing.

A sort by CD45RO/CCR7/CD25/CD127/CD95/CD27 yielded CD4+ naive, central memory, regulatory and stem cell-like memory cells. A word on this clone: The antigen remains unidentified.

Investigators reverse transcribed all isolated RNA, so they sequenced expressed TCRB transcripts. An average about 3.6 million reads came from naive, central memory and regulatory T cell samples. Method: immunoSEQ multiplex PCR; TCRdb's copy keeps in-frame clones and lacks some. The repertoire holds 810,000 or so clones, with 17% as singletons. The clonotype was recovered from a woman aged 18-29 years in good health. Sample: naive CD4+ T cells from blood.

The CDR3 sequence is CASSLDGSSDTQYF. Written as DNA, the CDR3 is TGTGCCAGCAGCTTAGATGGGAGTTCTGATACGCAGTATTTT. The chain has TRBV11-2 and TRBJ2-3; D is possibly TRBD2 (5 bases). V gave up 0 bases and J gave up 6 bases, with 10 bases separating them. Germline V lookup: CDR1 SGHAT, CDR2 FQNNGV. This CDR3 region has 14 residues.